This record looks at one TCR beta chain sequence and its context. Its cognate antigen is unknown. Libraries were prepared by immunoSEQ multiplex PCR; TCRdb keeps only in-frame clonotypes and omits some of them. The repertoire holds about 91,000 clones, about 88% seen once, with under 25% in the top ten. The data were taken from a study of T cell responses to AZD1222 COVID-19 vaccine. General study findings and limits: Dominant at 160-218 and 743-854, vaccine-associated CD4 TCRs also spanned spike. In a largely white British group with more females than males, clonal diversity was possibly underestimated. Reports say nearly half of spike-specific TCRs go after unmutated variant regions.

The V and J ends lost 3 bases and 5 bases, in that order; junction bases with no gene match: 6. Germline CDR1 reads DFQATT; CDR2 reads SNEGSKA (reference sequence). This CDR3 contains 14 residues. The sample here was peripheral blood, taken on day 0 of AZD1222 vaccination. V is TRBV20-1 and J is TRBJ1-4, with 7 bases identical to TRBD1. This receptor was taken from an adult in good health. CDR3 bases: TGCAGTGCTAGTGAGCGCAGGGGGAATGAAAAACTGTTTTTT. Translated: CSASERRGNEKLFF.